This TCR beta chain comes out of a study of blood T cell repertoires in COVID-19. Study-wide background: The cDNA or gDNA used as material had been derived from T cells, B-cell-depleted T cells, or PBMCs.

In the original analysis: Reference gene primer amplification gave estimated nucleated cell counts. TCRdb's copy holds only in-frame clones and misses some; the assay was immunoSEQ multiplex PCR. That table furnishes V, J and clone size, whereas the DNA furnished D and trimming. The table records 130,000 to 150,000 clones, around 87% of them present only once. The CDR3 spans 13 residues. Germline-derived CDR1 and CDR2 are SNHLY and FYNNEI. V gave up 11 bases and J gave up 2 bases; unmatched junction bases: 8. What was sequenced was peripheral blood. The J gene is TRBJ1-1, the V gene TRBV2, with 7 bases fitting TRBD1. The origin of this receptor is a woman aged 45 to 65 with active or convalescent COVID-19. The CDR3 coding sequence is TGTGCCTCCTACGGGACAGCAAACACTGAAGCTTTCTTT. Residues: CASYGTANTEAFF. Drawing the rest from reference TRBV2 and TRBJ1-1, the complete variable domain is EPEVTQTPSHQVTQMGQEVILRCVPISNHLYFYWYRQILGQKVEFLVSFYNNEISEKSEIFDDQFSVERPDGSNFTLKIRSTKLEDSAMYFCASYGTANTEAFFGQGTRLTVV.